This T cell receptor (beta chain) is drawn from a study of blood T cell dynamics during melanoma immunotherapy. Study overall: Standard first-line treatment here was pembrolizumab or nivolumab plus ipilimumab in metastatic melanoma.

The time point here: pre-treatment baseline. Blood was drawn before treatment and at week 3 after checkpoint blockade. Some clones are missing from TCRdb's copy, which holds only in-frame ones; the method was immunoSEQ multiplex PCR. The profile shows about 13,000 clones, just under 90% of them singletons. The sequences come from blood, collected from a patient treated with checkpoint blockade. The sequence came from a human donor with melanoma.

This CDR3 reads CASSGTGIYQETQYF. CDR3 sequence (DNA): TGTGCCAGTAGTGGAACAGGGATATACCAAGAGACCCAGTACTTC. The chain employs TRBV19 and TRBJ2-5; D might be TRBD1 (6 bases). V was shortened by 5 bases and J by 0 bases, with 13 bases between the two germline ends. The germline gives CDR1 LNHDA, CDR2 SQIVND (reference sequence). CDR3 length equals 15 residues.